This T cell receptor beta chain was profiled in a study of cytomegalovirus exposure and HLA in healthy donors. General study points: A later analysis showed TCR association rates differing by HLA locus, peaking at DRB1 and lowest at HLA-C.

CDR1 MNHEY and CDR2 SVGAGI come from the germline V gene. V gave up 6 bases and J gave up 8 bases; unmatched junction bases: 9. This CDR3 is 14 amino acids long. This PCR relied on a set of 60 Vbeta primers and 13 Jbeta primers. Authors' processing steps: Later work found approximately 80 million unique TCR beta chains, with 9.5 million to 14 million shared. Repertoires were generated with immunoSEQ multiplex PCR, while TCRdb's copy carries only in-frame clones and drops some. V and J calls and clone size are copied from that table; D and trimming were computed from the DNA. The sample holds about 190,000 clones; 60% to 80% are singletons and the top ten take less than 4%. In this sample, this clone turned up a few times. Its antigen is unknown.

Material: PBMCs. This clonotype originated in a woman in her twenties or thirties in good health and CMV-seropositive. This rearrangement joins TRBV6-5 to TRBJ2-2, with 7 bases fitting TRBD1. CDR3 protein: CASRGQNFLGELFF. The CDR3 nucleotides are TGTGCCAGCAGGGGACAGAACTTTCTTGGGGAGCTGTTTTTT.